The 6 T cell receptor beta chains in this list originate from one sample, sequenced in a study of blood T cell repertoires in COVID-19. Produced via immunoSEQ multiplex PCR; TCRdb's table is partial and in-frame only. The table records approximately 400,000 clones, around 88% of them present only once. The sequencing input was peripheral blood. Every receptor here comes from a woman between 45 and 65 years old with COVID-19, enrolled during active disease.

The table lists this clone with a count of one. This chain joins TRBV6-5 and TRBJ1-1; D might be TRBD1 (5 bases). Trimming left V 7 bases short and J 3 bases short, with 12 bases between. This CDR3 is 13 amino acids long. CDR1 and CDR2 (germline): MNHEY, SVGAGI. CDR3 sequence: CASTKKGYTEAFF. Here the CDR3 DNA reads TGTGCCAGCACCAAGAAGGGGTACACTGAAGCTTTCTTT.

This rearrangement joins TRBV19 to TRBJ1-4; unclear D gene. The CDR3 loop spans 14 amino acids. Trimming removed 3 bases at V and 7 bases at J, with 12 bases between. From germline, CDR1 is LNHDA and CDR2 SQIVND (reference sequence). The CDR3 sequence is CASSIGRAAEKLFF. CDR3 coding DNA: TGTGCCAGTAGTATTGGGAGAGCGGCTGAAAAACTGTTTTTT.

The chain recombines TRBV5-1 with TRBJ1-1; D remains ambiguous. Trimming shortened V by 0 bases and J by 1 base, and 7 bases separated the two germline ends. The CDR3 covers 14 residues. The germline gives CDR1 SGHRS, CDR2 YFSETQ. The CDR3: CASSLEAGNTEAFF. For the CDR3, the DNA is TGCGCCAGCAGCTTGGAGGCAGGGAACACTGAAGCTTTCTTT.

V usage is TRBV24-1 and J usage is TRBJ2-2; 7 bases are a match to TRBD1. Trimming took 0 bases from V and 7 from J; bases not matched to a gene: 4. CDR3 length: 15 residues. Germline-derived CDR1 and CDR2 are KGHDR and SFDVKD. CDR3 nucleotide sequence: TGTGCCACCAGTGATTTGCGAGGGGGCCTCGGGGAGCTGTTTTTT. Its protein product is CATSDLRGGLGELFF.

The genes are TRBV7-6 and TRBJ1-5, with a tentative D call TRBD1 (6 bases). Germline CDR1 and CDR2: SGHVS and FNYEAQ. This CDR3 has 15 residues. Trimming removed 5 bases from V and 0 bases from J, with 11 bases in between. The CDR3 region is CASSPGQNSNQPQHF. CDR3 coding DNA: TGTGCCAGCAGCCCCGGACAGAATAGCAATCAGCCCCAGCATTTT.

The chain joins TRBV6-1 to TRBJ2-5, with 8 bases fitting TRBD2. This CDR3 region has 14 residues. Germline V gives CDR1 MNHNS, CDR2 SASEGT. Unmatched junction bases numbered 2, after V lost 1 base and J lost 4 bases. The CDR3 DNA reads as TGTGCCAGCAGTGAAGGGACTAGCAGAGAGACCCAGTACTTC. It specifies CASSEGTSRETQYF.